This TCR beta chain is drawn from a study of T cells in Graves' hyperthyroidism and ophthalmopathy. Between the trimmed V and J ends, which lost 4 bases and 2 bases, there was a span of 5 bases. This CDR3 has 12 residues. Germline V gene sequence: CDR1 GTSNPN, CDR2 SVGIG (reference sequence). It was RNA transcripts that yielded the amplified TCR beta CDR3 regions. HTBI primers were the set used in a first-round RT-PCR of the TCR CDR3. From the multiplex PCR reads, TCRdb called clonotypes with MiXCR, one entry per CDR3 protein. The sample contains about 250,000 distinct CDR3 sequences, over 20% of which appear only once. For ophthalmopathy patients, the Clinical Activity Score was at least 3 and the NOSPECS grade at least 4; duration was under 3 months.

The gene calls are TRBV30 and TRBJ2-2; D ambiguous. The sample was blood. The TCR comes from a woman between 40 and 55 years old with Graves' ophthalmopathy. The CDR3 coding sequence is TGTGCCTGGACACAAAACACCGGGGAGCTGTTTTTT. Translating it yields CAWTQNTGELFF.